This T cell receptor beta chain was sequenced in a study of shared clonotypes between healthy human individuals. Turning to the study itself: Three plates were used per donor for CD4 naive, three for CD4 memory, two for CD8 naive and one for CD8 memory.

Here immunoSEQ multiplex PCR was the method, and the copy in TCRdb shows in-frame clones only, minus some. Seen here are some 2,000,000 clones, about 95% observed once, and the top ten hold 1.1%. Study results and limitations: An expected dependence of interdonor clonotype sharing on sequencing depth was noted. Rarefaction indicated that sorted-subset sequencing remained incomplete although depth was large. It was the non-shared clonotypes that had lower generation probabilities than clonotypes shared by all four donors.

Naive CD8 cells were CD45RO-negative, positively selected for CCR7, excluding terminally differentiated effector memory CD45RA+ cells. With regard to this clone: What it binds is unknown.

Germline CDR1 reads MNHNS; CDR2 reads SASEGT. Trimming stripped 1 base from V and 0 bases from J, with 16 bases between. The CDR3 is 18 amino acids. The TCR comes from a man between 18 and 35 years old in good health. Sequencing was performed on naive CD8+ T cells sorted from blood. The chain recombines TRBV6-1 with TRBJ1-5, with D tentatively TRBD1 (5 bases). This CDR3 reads CASSEGAGRLYSNQPQHF. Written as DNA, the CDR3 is TGTGCCAGCAGTGAAGGGGCGGGACGCCTCTATAGCAATCAGCCCCAGCATTTT.